This T cell receptor beta chain comes out of a study of OX40 agonist ivuxolimab in advanced cancers. About the study: A partial response was reached by three patients: one with hepatocellular carcinoma and two with cutaneous melanoma.

The CDR3 has 15 amino acids. Trimming left V 6 bases short and J 2 bases short, with 15 bases between. Germline V gives CDR1 LNHDA, CDR2 SQIVND (reference sequence). Data came from immunoSEQ multiplex PCR; TCRdb stores just in-frame clones and leaves some out. The data contain fewer than 65,000 clones, about 90% of them singletons. Sequenced here: CD4+ or CD8+ T cells sorted from blood, sampled in a trial of the OX40 agonist ivuxolimab. The receptor's source is an adult with an advanced solid tumor such as melanoma, head and neck, liver or kidney cancer. This chain links TRBV19 with TRBJ2-3; the D is unclear. The chain's CDR3 is CASRPSGPPTDTQYF. CDR3 DNA: TGTGCCAGTAGGCCTTCAGGCCCCCCCACAGATACGCAGTATTTT.